This passage covers 10 T cell receptor beta chains from one sample sequenced in a study of blood T cell repertoires in COVID-19. Sequencing was performed with immunoSEQ multiplex PCR; in TCRdb, only in-frame clones are kept and a portion is missing. This sample has over 300,000 clones; approximately 88% occur once, and the top ten carry roughly 1.2%. Sequencing was performed on peripheral blood. Receptors originate from a man aged 35-49 years with acute or convalescent COVID-19.

CDR3 sequence (DNA): TGCGCCAGCAGTCTTAGCGTTTACAATGAGCAGTTCTTC. This gives the protein CASSLSVYNEQFF. The rearrangement uses TRBV10-1 and TRBJ2-1, with D tentatively TRBD2 (5 bases). V was pared by 5 bases and J by 4 bases, with 9 bases between. Germline V CDR1 and CDR2: WNHNN, SYGVQD (reference sequence). The CDR3 runs to 13 residues.

The chain combines TRBV2 with TRBJ1-1, with D unclear. Trimming took 5 bases from V and 0 from J, leaving 7 bases between them. CDR3 length equals 13 residues. CDR1 is SNHLY and CDR2 is FYNNEI in the germline V gene. This chain's CDR3 is CASSRAMNTEAFF. As DNA, the CDR3 is TGTGCCAGCAGTCGAGCAATGAACACTGAAGCTTTCTTT.

This chain uses TRBV7-2 with TRBJ2-3, with D perhaps matching TRBD1 (6 bases). Trimming shortened V by 2 bases and J by 0 bases, and 9 bases separated the two germline ends. The CDR3 contains 15 residues. Germline V gene sequence: CDR1 SGHTA, CDR2 FQGNSA. For the CDR3, the DNA is TGTGCCAGCAGCTTAACAGGGAGTAGCACAGATACGCAGTATTTT. It yields the protein CASSLTGSSTDTQYF.

This chain connects TRBV30 to TRBJ1-6; 7 bases match TRBD1. The CDR3 sequence is 19 residues long. The J segment lost 7 bases and the V segment lost 0 bases, leaving 18 bases of the junction unmatched. From germline, CDR1 is GTSNPN and CDR2 SVGIG (reference sequence). The CDR3 sequence is CAWSVIGAGTARQNSPLHF. CDR3 DNA sequence: TGTGCCTGGAGTGTGATAGGCGCGGGGACAGCACGTCAAAATTCACCCCTCCACTTT.

The chain carries TRBV10-1 and TRBJ2-3; TRBD1 is a possible D gene (6 bases). Trimming pared 3 bases from V and 4 bases from J, leaving 11 bases between. This CDR3 contains 14 residues. Germline values: CDR1 WNHNN, CDR2 SYGVQD (reference sequence). CDR3 amino acids: CASSDGGSADTQYF. The DNA of the CDR3 is TGCGCCAGCAGTGATGGGGGCAGCGCAGATACGCAGTATTTT.

This rearrangement joins TRBV5-5 to TRBJ2-7; D gene unclear. The V and J ends lost 6 bases and 2 bases respectively, with 18 bases between them. Germline V gene data show CDR1 as SGHKS and CDR2 as YYEKEE (reference sequence). The CDR3 covers 15 residues. In nucleotides, the CDR3 is TGTGCCAGCACCACCCTCGCCGGGTCCCCCTACGAGCAGTACTTC. Its translation: CASTTLAGSPYEQYF.

V gene TRBV3-1 (or the pseudogene TRBV3-2) combines with J gene TRBJ1-6; D is uncertain. V shed 1 base and J shed 1 base, with 5 bases lying between them. Germline V gene lookup returns CDR1 LGHDT and CDR2 YNNKEL (reference sequence). CDR3 length: 15 residues. CDR3 region: CASSQGESYNSPLHF. DNA for the CDR3: TGTGCCAGCAGCCAAGGGGAGTCCTATAATTCACCCCTCCACTTT.

The CDR3 here is CASSLAIDGSYTGELFF. Written as DNA, the CDR3 is TGCGCCAGCAGCTTGGCAATCGACGGGTCGTACACCGGGGAGCTGTTTTTT. This rearrangement joins TRBV5-1 to TRBJ2-2; no clear D gene. V lost 0 bases to trimming and J lost 3 bases, with 15 bases between them. Looked up from germline, CDR1 is SGHRS and CDR2 is YFSETQ. The CDR3 covers 17 residues. Based on the CDR3 plus reference TRBV5-1 and TRBJ2-2, the full variable domain is KAGVTQTPRYLIKTRGQQVTLSCSPISGHRSVSWYQQTPGQGLQFLFEYFSETQRNKGNFPGRFSGRQFSNSRSEMNVSTLELGDSALYLCASSLAIDGSYTGELFFGEGSRLTVL.

CDR3 loop: CASSSGRSSYEQYF. The DNA for the CDR3 is TGTGCCAGTAGTAGCGGGAGGAGCTCCTACGAGCAGTACTTC. The J gene is TRBJ2-7, the V gene TRBV19; TRBD2 aligns across 8 bases. Germline loops: CDR1 LNHDA, CDR2 SQIVND (reference sequence). Trimming removed 4 bases from V and 0 bases from J; junction bases left unmatched: 2. The CDR3 runs to 14 residues.

This clone came up once. This chain uses TRBV5-1 with TRBJ2-7, with D perhaps matching TRBD1 (6 bases). V lost 1 base and J lost 5, with 19 bases in between. Looked up from germline, CDR1 is SGHRS and CDR2 is YFSETQ. CDR3 length equals 16 residues. CDR3 residues: CASSLQASGDFHEQYF. Here the CDR3 DNA reads TGCGCCAGCAGCTTGCAGGCTTCAGGGGATTTCCACGAGCAGTACTTC.